This T cell receptor beta chain came from a study of T cell repertoires in aging, cancer and after chemotherapy. The ends were cut back, 3 bases at V and 1 base at J, with 14 bases in the middle. The CDR3 contains 16 residues. In germline, CDR1 is MRHNA, CDR2 SNTAGT. Rearranged V-D-J TRB sequences were amplified with a mixed TRB-A/B primer pool. MiXCR, applied by TCRdb to the multiplex PCR reads, yields one record per CDR3 protein. The sample carries thousands of distinct CDR3 sequences, approximately 20% recorded once. This clonotype is medium-sized by share. TCR beta rearrangements were amplified from peripheral blood genomic DNA.

This sequence joins TRBV6-4 and TRBJ2-3; tentatively, D is TRBD2 (6 bases). The TCR originated in a human donor with a blood cancer. Sequencing was done on a sample of blood. The CDR3 loop is CASSEGTQWGTDTQYF. CDR3 DNA sequence: TGTGCCAGCAGTGAAGGGACTCAATGGGGCACAGATACGCAGTATTTT.